The source of this T cell receptor beta chain is a study of T-cell reconstitution after alpha-beta-depleted transplantation in children (dated by TCRdb to the mid-2010s). About the study as a whole: Using TCR repertoire profiling, the study followed T-cell immune reconstitution in a quantitative way in children after TCRalphabeta/CD19-depleted allogeneic hematopoietic cell transplantation.

This clonotype was recorded a few times. Its antigen remains undetermined. Base qualities are missing; no much larger clone stands one base away. From the cysteine through the phenylalanine, the CDR3 covers 17 amino acids. The sequence is cut down to CDR3 DNA, 51 bases in frame from base 1. Ends trimmed: V by 0 bases, J by 4 bases; bases unmatched to a gene: 9. According to the germline V gene, CDR1 reads SGHVS and CDR2 reads FQNEAQ. The method behind the library was PCR. The listed sequencing device is Illumina HiSeq 2500. TCR libraries were prepared with molecular barcoding, using unique molecular identifiers to normalize TCRbeta repertoire quantification. The public reads were quality trimmed at Q25 with fastp and then assembled into clones with MiXCR by TCRdb, keeping productive beta chains. Here each entry gathers all rows of one CDR3 protein and keeps the most common genes and DNA. In all, the sample holds roughly 350,000 distinct CDR3 sequences, and about a tenth of those were seen once. In total, the top ten clones hold around 2.5% of the sample.

The chain couples TRBV7-8 to TRBJ1-5; 7 bases in the middle match TRBD1. The sequence was collected from a human donor who donated a stem cell graft to a child with acute lymphoblastic leukemia. The sequencing here drew on PBMCs from the stem cell graft donor, taken from the stem cell graft. The CDR3 region reads CASSLAASGTANQPQHF. The nucleotides read TGTGCCAGCAGCTTAGCAGCCAGCGGGACAGCAAATCAGCCCCAGCATTTT.